The 28 T cell receptor beta chains listed next were all sequenced from one sample in a study of T cell responses to AZD1222 COVID-19 vaccine. The method was immunoSEQ multiplex PCR; TCRdb's version includes in-frame clones alone and lacks a portion of them. The repertoire holds approximately 130,000 clones, with roughly nine tenths as singletons. The sample here was peripheral blood, taken on day 0 of AZD1222 vaccination. These receptors were collected from an adult in good health.

This clone was seen only once. This chain joins TRBV5-6 and TRBJ2-5; weak D call: TRBD1 (6 bases). The CDR3 has 14 amino acids. The germline V and J ends were trimmed by 5 bases and 3 bases, with 14 bases remaining between them. Germline assignment: CDR1 SGHDT and CDR2 YYEEEE. The CDR3 region has the DNA TGTGCCAGCAGGAGCTTTGCAGGGGAAGAGACCCAGTACTTC. Translating it yields CASRSFAGEETQYF.

This clone has at least ten counts. The same CDR3 arises from other DNA sequences in this sample as well. V is TRBV5-1 and J is TRBJ2-1; 10 bases map to TRBD2. After removal of 5 bases from V and 8 bases from J, the junction contained 16 bases not matched to a gene. Germline values: CDR1 SGHRS, CDR2 YFSETQ. CDR3 length: 17 residues. DNA of the CDR3: TGCGCCAGCAGAAAAGAATGGGCTAGCGGGAGTGTCTATGAGCAGTTCTTC. Its translation is CASRKEWASGSVYEQFF.

The chain couples TRBV27 to TRBJ2-3, with D unclear. Germline V gene lookup returns CDR1 MNHEY and CDR2 SMNVEV (reference sequence). The germline V and J ends were trimmed by 6 bases and 6 bases, with 7 bases remaining between them. The CDR3 is made up of 11 amino acids. The CDR3 region is CASRPADTQYF. The CDR3 DNA follows: TGTGCCAGCAGGCCCGCCGATACGCAGTATTTT.

In this sample, this clone turned up a few times. This chain links TRBV4-2 with TRBJ1-6; D not resolved. The CDR3 length is 18 residues. With 4 bases removed from V and 0 bases from J, the gap between germline ends came to 16 bases. Germline lookup yields CDR1 LGHNA and CDR2 YNFKEQ. The CDR3 reads CASSLPDFWSSYNSPLHF. CDR3 DNA: TGTGCCAGCAGCCTTCCGGACTTCTGGAGCTCCTATAATTCACCCCTCCACTTT.

The rearrangement uses TRBV19 and TRBJ2-1; D is ambiguous. V was pared by 3 bases and J by 1 base, with 16 bases between. This CDR3 contains 17 residues. Per the germline V gene, CDR1 is LNHDA and CDR2 is SQIVND (reference sequence). CDR3 bases: TGTGCCAGTAGTATTAGCCAGGTCTTTGAATCCTACAATGAGCAGTTCTTC. Its translation: CASSISQVFESYNEQFF.

V and J are TRBV4-2 and TRBJ2-7, with D unclear. This CDR3 has 14 amino acids. Trimming stripped 0 bases from V and 2 bases from J, with 8 bases between. Germline-derived CDR1 and CDR2 are LGHNA and YNFKEQ. CDR3 DNA sequence: TGTGCCAGCAGCCAAGATAGAACAGCCTACGAGCAGTACTTC. Its protein is CASSQDRTAYEQYF.

The rearrangement uses TRBV19 and TRBJ2-1, with D perhaps TRBD2 (6 bases). CDR1 is LNHDA, CDR2 SQIVND, per germline (reference sequence). V was trimmed by 1 base and J by 9 bases, leaving 16 bases between them. There are 15 residues in the CDR3. The CDR3 protein is CASSIGGARRGEQFF. CDR3 sequence (DNA): TGTGCCAGTAGTATAGGCGGGGCTAGGCGTGGTGAGCAGTTCTTC. Filled out from reference TRBV19 and TRBJ2-1, the complete variable domain reads DGGITQSPKYLFRKEGQNVTLSCEQNLNHDAMYWYRQDPGQGLRLIYYSQIVNDFQKGDIAEGYSVSREKKESFPLTVTSAQKNPTAFYLCASSIGGARRGEQFFGPGTRLTVL.

This chain joins TRBV4-3 and TRBJ1-5, with 7 bases that match TRBD1. The CDR3 totals 15 residues. The germline V gene has CDR1 LGHNA and CDR2 YSLEER. The junction had 6 bases not matched to a gene; V was cut back by 1 base and J by 6 bases. For the CDR3, the DNA is TGCGCCAGCAGCCAAGCTTCAGGGGGAAGTCAGCCCCAGCATTTT. Translated: CASSQASGGSQPQHF.

V usage is TRBV5-4 and J usage is TRBJ1-5; the D gene is possibly TRBD1 (6 bases). Germline CDR1 reads SGHNT; CDR2 reads YYREEE (reference sequence). The CDR3 is made up of 14 amino acids. Trimming took off 1 base at V and 1 base at J, with 6 bases between the two ends. This CDR3 reads CASSLTGSNQPQHF. For the CDR3, the DNA is TGTGCCAGCAGCTTGACAGGGAGCAATCAGCCCCAGCATTTT. Using reference TRBV5-4 and TRBJ1-5 for the parts outside the CDR3, the full variable domain is ETGVTQSPTHLIKTRGQQVTLRCSSQSGHNTVSWYQQALGQGPQFIFQYYREEENGRGNFPPRFSGLQFPNYSSELNVNALELDDSALYLCASSLTGSNQPQHFGDGTRLSIL.

The rearrangement uses TRBV6-2 or TRBV6-3 and TRBJ1-6, with 7 bases lining up with TRBD1. This CDR3 region has 14 residues. Germline lookup yields CDR1 MNHEY and CDR2 SVGEGT. V was pared by 2 bases and J by 11 bases, with 6 bases of the junction left unmatched. This CDR3 reads CASSYLQGTAPLHF. The CDR3 nucleotides read TGTGCCAGCAGTTACCTACAGGGGACAGCACCCCTCCACTTT.

This clone has a single count. V usage is TRBV6-4 and J usage is TRBJ2-3; maybe TRBD1 (5 bases). Germline V lookup: CDR1 MRHNA, CDR2 SNTAGT. The germline V and J ends were trimmed by 0 bases and 1 base, with 5 bases remaining between them. This CDR3 has 14 amino acids. The CDR3 DNA reads as TGTGCCAGCAGTGACTCGACAGGCACAGATACGCAGTATTTT. Its protein product is CASSDSTGTDTQYF.

This clone has a single count. The rearrangement joins TRBV29-1 to TRBJ1-1; weak D call: TRBD1 (6 bases). There are 14 residues in the CDR3. Germline loops: CDR1 SQVTM, CDR2 ANQGSEA. V shed 8 bases and J shed 2 bases, with 18 bases lying between them. CDR3 sequence: CSFQGGAGNTEAFF. DNA for the CDR3: TGCAGCTTTCAAGGGGGGGCAGGTAACACTGAAGCTTTCTTT.

The V gene is TRBV5-1, the J gene TRBJ1-5, with a weak D call TRBD1 (5 bases). The germline CDR1 and CDR2 sequences are SGHRS and YFSETQ. V was cut by 4 bases and J by 4 bases, with 15 bases left in between. The length of the CDR3 is 15 residues. The CDR3 sequence is CASSLKGGGNQPQHF. Written as DNA, the CDR3 is TGCGCCAGCAGCCTAAAAGGTGGGGGGAATCAGCCCCAGCATTTT.

The chain is built from TRBV5-1 and TRBJ1-2; TRBD1 agrees at 8 bases. Germline V gene lookup returns CDR1 SGHRS and CDR2 YFSETQ. Germline trimming cut 5 bases from V and 5 bases from J; bases unmatched to any gene: 8. The CDR3 covers 14 residues. The CDR3 region has the DNA TGCGCCAGCAGTCCTCCGGGACAGGAGTATGGCTACACCTTC. Amino acid sequence: CASSPPGQEYGYTF.

This chain joins TRBV19 and TRBJ1-2, with D possibly TRBD1 on 5 matching bases. The germline V and J ends were trimmed by 9 bases and 8 bases, with 19 bases remaining between them. Germline CDR1 is LNHDA and CDR2 is SQIVND (reference sequence). The CDR3 length is 13 residues. The CDR3 coding sequence is TGTGCCAGCACCAGGTTGGGGGGAGGAGGCTACACCTTC. Translation: CASTRLGGGGYTF. Together with reference TRBV19 and TRBJ1-2, the CDR3 gives the full variable domain: DGGITQSPKYLFRKEGQNVTLSCEQNLNHDAMYWYRQDPGQGLRLIYYSQIVNDFQKGDIAEGYSVSREKKESFPLTVTSAQKNPTAFYLCASTRLGGGGYTFGSGTRLTVV.

This chain links TRBV15 with TRBJ1-1; no clear D gene. The V end was cut by 3 bases, the J end by 0 bases, with 5 bases between. Germline CDR1 LNHNV, CDR2 YYDKDF (reference sequence). The CDR3 runs to 13 residues. CDR3 sequence reads: CATSRGLNTEAFF. In DNA form, the CDR3 reads TGTGCCACCAGCAGGGGGTTGAACACTGAAGCTTTCTTT.

The V and J genes are TRBV3-1 (or the pseudogene TRBV3-2) and TRBJ1-2; D remains ambiguous. V shed 2 bases and J shed 5 bases, with 9 bases lying between them. The CDR3 totals 13 residues. Germline CDR1 LGHDT, CDR2 YNNKEL (reference sequence). The CDR3 nucleotides are TGTGCCAGCAGCCAATCTCCGGAGTATGGCTACACCTTC. This encodes CASSQSPEYGYTF.

The V call is TRBV15, the J call TRBJ2-7; D call uncertain. Trimming left V 2 bases short and J 2 bases short, with 10 bases between. The V gene's germline CDR1 is LNHNV and CDR2 YYDKDF (reference sequence). The CDR3 is 14 residues long. Here the CDR3 DNA reads TGTGCCACCAGCAGATACGACGGCACCTACGAGCAGTACTTC. Amino acids: CATSRYDGTYEQYF.

The chain couples TRBV27 to TRBJ2-7; possibly TRBD1 or TRBD2 for D (5 bases each). There are 17 residues in the CDR3. V lost 2 bases to trimming and J lost 3 bases, with 20 bases between them. CDR1 and CDR2 from the germline V gene are MNHEY and SMNVEV (reference sequence). The CDR3 nucleotides are TGTGCCAGCAGTTTAAAATCCGGGCGGGCAGGGAGCTACGAGCAGTACTTC. Its translation: CASSLKSGRAGSYEQYF.

The CDR3 DNA sequence: TGTGCCAGCAGCCAAGCCCTTCCCGGGACAGGGAATGAAAAACTGTTTTTT. Translation gives CASSQALPGTGNEKLFF. The chain recombines TRBV14 with TRBJ1-4; 9 nucleotides agree with TRBD1. Germline loops: CDR1 SGHDN, CDR2 FVKESK. This CDR3 comprises 17 residues. J was trimmed by 5 bases and V by 1 base; bases with no gene match: 8.

Judged by abundance, this clone is medium-sized. The chain couples TRBV2 to TRBJ2-7; D is undetermined. V was clipped by 10 bases and J by 2 bases, with 18 bases between them. There are 14 residues in the CDR3. Germline assignment: CDR1 SNHLY and CDR2 FYNNEI. The CDR3 sequence is CATRSAPRTYEQYF. CDR3 in DNA: TGTGCCACCAGATCGGCCCCGAGGACCTACGAGCAGTACTTC.

The rearrangement joins TRBV28 to TRBJ2-1; TRBD2 agrees at 10 bases. With V trimmed by 5 bases and J by 7 bases, 17 bases remained unmatched. This CDR3 region has 18 residues. CDR1 is MDHEN, CDR2 SYDVKM, per germline. CDR3 residues: CASSETAGSAGGVNEQFF. The CDR3 region has the DNA TGTGCCAGCAGTGAGACCGCGGGGTCAGCGGGAGGGGTAAATGAGCAGTTCTTC.

The genes are TRBV19 and TRBJ1-5, with 7 bases that match TRBD1. This CDR3 has 15 amino acids. Germline V CDR1 and CDR2: LNHDA, SQIVND (reference sequence). V shed 4 bases and J 2 bases; nucleotides not matched to a gene: 5. The CDR3 sequence: CASSTRQGGNQPQHF. The DNA of the CDR3 is TGTGCCAGTAGTACGCGCCAGGGGGGCAATCAGCCCCAGCATTTT.

The chain couples TRBV4-3 to TRBJ2-3; 14 bases map to TRBD2. CDR1 LGHNA and CDR2 YSLEER come from the germline V gene. Trimming at V came to 4 bases and at J to 6 bases, leaving 9 bases not matched to a gene. There are 17 residues in the CDR3. The CDR3 sequence: CASSPSGTSGRPDTQYF. In DNA form, the CDR3 reads TGCGCCAGCAGCCCATCCGGGACTAGCGGGAGACCGGATACGCAGTATTTT.

This clone was found once. The chain carries TRBV5-4 and TRBJ1-1; D is possibly TRBD1 (6 bases). The V end lost 3 bases, the J end lost 1 base, and 13 bases lay between the germline ends. CDR1 SGHNT and CDR2 YYREEE come from the germline V gene (reference sequence). The CDR3 spans 15 residues. The CDR3 here is CASSSDSGRNTEAFF. The CDR3 DNA reads as TGTGCCAGCAGCTCGGACAGCGGGAGGAACACTGAAGCTTTCTTT.

The V and J genes are TRBV30 and TRBJ2-7; D is ambiguous. CDR1 GTSNPN and CDR2 SVGIG come from the germline V gene (reference sequence). Trimming stripped 5 bases from V and 2 bases from J, with 7 bases between. This CDR3 region has 11 residues. Written as DNA, the CDR3 is TGTGCCTGGGGGAATACCTACGAGCAGTACTTC. Translating gives CAWGNTYEQYF. Complete variable domain (other parts from reference TRBV30 and TRBJ2-7): SQTIHQWPATLVQPVGSPLSLECTVEGTSNPNLYWYRQAAGRGLQLLFYSVGIGQISSEVPQNLSASRPQDRQFILSSKKLLLSDSGFYLCAWGNTYEQYFGPGTRLTVT.

The chain uses TRBV3-1 (or the pseudogene TRBV3-2) and TRBJ2-3, with D unclear. This CDR3 contains 14 residues. Germline V lookup: CDR1 LGHDT, CDR2 YNNKEL (reference sequence). With 4 bases removed from V and 0 bases from J, the gap between germline ends came to 8 bases. The CDR3 nucleotides read TGTGCCAGCAGCCCCACTATAAGCACAGATACGCAGTATTTT. Encoded protein: CASSPTISTDTQYF.

This chain uses TRBV19 with TRBJ1-4, with D possibly being TRBD1 (6 bases). The CDR3 runs 14 residues. Trimming removed 6 bases at V and 8 bases at J, with 16 bases between. Germline V gives CDR1 LNHDA, CDR2 SQIVND (reference sequence). CDR3 amino acids: CASRTGVGQEKLFF. CDR3 in DNA: TGTGCCAGTAGGACCGGAGTCGGACAGGAAAAACTGTTTTTT.